This TCR beta chain was retrieved from a study of beta chain features in type 1 diabetes. Study-wide results and caveats: Reduced insertions and increased deletions marked VDJ junctions in type 1 diabetes patients. Any HLA-type effect on TCRB rearrangement remained unresolved here. Within each of all four CD4+ subsets, Type 1 diabetes patients had TCRB CDR3s that were moderately but significantly shorter.

Expressed TCRB transcripts were sequenced because the isolated RNA had all been reverse transcribed beforehand. Naive, central memory and regulatory T cell samples came to a mean of approximately 4 million reads. The data were produced by immunoSEQ multiplex PCR, yet TCRdb's version contains in-frame clones alone and is incomplete. The profile shows around 690,000 clones, around 12% of them singletons. Sorting of CD4+ naive, central memory, regulatory and stem cell-like memory cells was performed via CD45RO/CCR7/CD25/CD127/CD95/CD27. Concerning this clone: Its antigen is still unknown.

CDR3 size: 15 residues. Trimming took 4 bases from V and 4 from J; bases not matched to a gene: 7. In germline, CDR1 is SGHTA, CDR2 FQGNSA. The genes are TRBV7-2 and TRBJ2-1, with 7 nucleotides matching TRBD2. Sample: naive CD4+ T cells from blood. The receptor was derived from a man aged 30-40 years with type 1 diabetes. CDR3 coding DNA: TGTGCCAGCAGCTCTTCTAGCGGCGAATACAATGAGCAGTTCTTC. The encoded protein is CASSSSSGEYNEQFF.